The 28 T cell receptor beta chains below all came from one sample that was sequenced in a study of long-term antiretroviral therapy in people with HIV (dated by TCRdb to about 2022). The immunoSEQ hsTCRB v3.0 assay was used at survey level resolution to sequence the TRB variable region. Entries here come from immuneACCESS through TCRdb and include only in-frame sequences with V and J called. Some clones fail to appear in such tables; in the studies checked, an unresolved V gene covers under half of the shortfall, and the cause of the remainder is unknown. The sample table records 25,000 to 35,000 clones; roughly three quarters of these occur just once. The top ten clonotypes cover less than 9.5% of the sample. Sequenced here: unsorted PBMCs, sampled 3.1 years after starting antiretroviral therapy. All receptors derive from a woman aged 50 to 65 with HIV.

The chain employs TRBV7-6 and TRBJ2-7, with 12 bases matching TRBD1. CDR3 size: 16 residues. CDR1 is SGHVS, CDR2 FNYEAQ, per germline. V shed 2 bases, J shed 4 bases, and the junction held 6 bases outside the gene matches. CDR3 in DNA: TGTGCCAGCAGCTTACTAGTGGGACAGGGGGCATACGAGCAGTACTTC. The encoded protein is CASSLLVGQGAYEQYF.

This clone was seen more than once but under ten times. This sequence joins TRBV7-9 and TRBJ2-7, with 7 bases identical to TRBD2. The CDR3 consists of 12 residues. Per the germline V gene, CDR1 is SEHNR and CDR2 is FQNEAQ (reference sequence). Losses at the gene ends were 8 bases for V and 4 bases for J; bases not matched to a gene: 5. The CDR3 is CASGVGGYEQYF. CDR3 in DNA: TGTGCCAGCGGGGTGGGAGGGTACGAGCAGTACTTC.

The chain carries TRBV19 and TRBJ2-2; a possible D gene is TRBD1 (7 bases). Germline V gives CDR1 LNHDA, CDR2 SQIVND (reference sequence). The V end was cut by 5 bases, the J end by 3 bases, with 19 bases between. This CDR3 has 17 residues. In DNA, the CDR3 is TGTGCCAGTAGTCCCAGGGGGGCCCCCCGTGACACCGGGGAGCTGTTTTTT. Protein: CASSPRGAPRDTGELFF.

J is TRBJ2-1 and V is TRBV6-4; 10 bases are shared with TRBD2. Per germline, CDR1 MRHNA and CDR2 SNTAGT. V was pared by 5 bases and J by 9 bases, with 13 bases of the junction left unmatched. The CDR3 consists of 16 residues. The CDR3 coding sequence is TGTGCCAGCAGTCCTCTCCAGCGGGGGGGCCGAGCTGAGCAGTTCTTC. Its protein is CASSPLQRGGRAEQFF.

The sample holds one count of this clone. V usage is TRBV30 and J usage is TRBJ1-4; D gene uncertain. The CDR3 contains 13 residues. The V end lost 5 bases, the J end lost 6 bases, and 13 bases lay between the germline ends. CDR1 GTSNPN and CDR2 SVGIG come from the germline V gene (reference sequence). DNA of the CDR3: TGTGCCTGGTCGGACGGTGTATATGAAAAACTGTTTTTT. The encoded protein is CAWSDGVYEKLFF.

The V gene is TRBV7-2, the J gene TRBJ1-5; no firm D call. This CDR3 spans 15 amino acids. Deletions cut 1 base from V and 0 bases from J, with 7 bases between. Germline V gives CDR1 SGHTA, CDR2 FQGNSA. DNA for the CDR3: TGTGCCAGCAGCTTAGGGGAGTATAGCAATCAGCCCCAGCATTTT. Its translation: CASSLGEYSNQPQHF.

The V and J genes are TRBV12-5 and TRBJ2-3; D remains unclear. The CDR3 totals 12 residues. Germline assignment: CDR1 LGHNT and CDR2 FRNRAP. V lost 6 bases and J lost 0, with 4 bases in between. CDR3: CASGSSTDTQYF. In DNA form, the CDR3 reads TGTGCTAGTGGCTCTAGCACAGATACGCAGTATTTT.

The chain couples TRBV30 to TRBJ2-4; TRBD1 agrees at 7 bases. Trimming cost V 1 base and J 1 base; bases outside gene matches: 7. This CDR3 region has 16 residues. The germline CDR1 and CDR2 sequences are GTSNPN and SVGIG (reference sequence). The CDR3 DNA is TGTGCCTGGAGTGCGGGGACAGTAAACGCCAAAAACATTCAGTACTTC. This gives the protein CAWSAGTVNAKNIQYF.

CDR3 region: CASSWGTGANVLTF. The CDR3 DNA is TGTGCCAGCAGCTGGGGAACTGGGGCCAACGTCCTGACTTTC. The J gene is TRBJ2-6, the V gene TRBV7-2; D is unresolved. Trimming shortened V by 4 bases and J by 2 bases, and 6 bases separated the two germline ends. Germline-derived CDR1 and CDR2 are SGHTA and FQGNSA. This CDR3 region has 14 residues.

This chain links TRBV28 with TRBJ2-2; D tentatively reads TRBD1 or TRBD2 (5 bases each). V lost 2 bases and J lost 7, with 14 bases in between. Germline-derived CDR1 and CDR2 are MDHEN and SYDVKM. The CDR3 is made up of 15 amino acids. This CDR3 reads CASSLPAGGGGELFF. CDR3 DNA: TGTGCCAGCAGTTTACCAGCCGGTGGGGGCGGGGAGCTGTTTTTT.

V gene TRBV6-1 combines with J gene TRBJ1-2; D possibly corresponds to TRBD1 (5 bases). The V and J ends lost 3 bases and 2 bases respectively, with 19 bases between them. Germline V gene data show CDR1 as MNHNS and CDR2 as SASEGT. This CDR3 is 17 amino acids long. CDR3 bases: TGTGCCAGCAGTGACGACGCTCCGAGAGGGGCGAACTATGGCTACACCTTC. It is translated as CASSDDAPRGANYGYTF.

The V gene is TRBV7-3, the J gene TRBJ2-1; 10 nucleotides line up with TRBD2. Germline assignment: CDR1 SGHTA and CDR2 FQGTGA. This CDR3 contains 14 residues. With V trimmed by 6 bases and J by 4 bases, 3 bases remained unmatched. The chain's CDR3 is CASSRTSGYNEQFF. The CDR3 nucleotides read TGTGCCAGCAGTAGGACTAGCGGATACAATGAGCAGTTCTTC.

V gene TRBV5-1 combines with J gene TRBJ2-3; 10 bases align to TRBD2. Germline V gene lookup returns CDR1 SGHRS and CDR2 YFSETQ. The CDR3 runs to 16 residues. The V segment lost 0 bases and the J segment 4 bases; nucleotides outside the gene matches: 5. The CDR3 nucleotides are TGCGCCAGCAGCTTGGCCCCCAGCGGGGGGGCAGATACGCAGTATTTT. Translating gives CASSLAPSGGADTQYF.

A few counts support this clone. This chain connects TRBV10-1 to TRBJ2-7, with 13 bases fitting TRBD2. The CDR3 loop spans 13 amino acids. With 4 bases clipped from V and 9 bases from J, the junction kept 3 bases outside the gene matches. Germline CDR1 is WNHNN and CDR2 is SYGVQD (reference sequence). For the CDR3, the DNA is TGCGCCAGCAGTGCCGGGACTAGCGGGACGCAGTACTTC. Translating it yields CASSAGTSGTQYF.

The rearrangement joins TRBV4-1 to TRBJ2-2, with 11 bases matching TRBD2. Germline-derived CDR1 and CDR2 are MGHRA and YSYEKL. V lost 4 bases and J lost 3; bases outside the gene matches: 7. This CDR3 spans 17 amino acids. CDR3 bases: TGCGCCAGCAGCCGGGTGGGACTAGCGGTCCACACCGGGGAGCTGTTTTTT. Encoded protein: CASSRVGLAVHTGELFF.

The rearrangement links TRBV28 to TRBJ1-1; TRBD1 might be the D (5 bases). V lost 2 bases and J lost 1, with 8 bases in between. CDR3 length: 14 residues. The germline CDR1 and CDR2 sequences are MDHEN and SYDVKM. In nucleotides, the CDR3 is TGTGCCAGCAGTTTAGGGGGGTGGAACACTGAAGCTTTCTTT. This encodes CASSLGGWNTEAFF.

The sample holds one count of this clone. The CDR3 sequence is CATSMTLSYNSPLHF. The CDR3 coding sequence is TGTGCCACCTCGATGACCCTTTCTTATAATTCACCCCTCCACTTT. The V gene is TRBV7-9, the J gene TRBJ1-6; no definite D call. V was clipped by 10 bases and J by 4 bases, with 17 bases between them. Germline CDR1 is SEHNR and CDR2 is FQNEAQ (reference sequence). The CDR3 spans 15 residues.

DNA of the CDR3: TGTGCCAGCAGCCGTCCCGGGACTTACGAGCAGTACTTC. Its translation is CASSRPGTYEQYF. The rearrangement uses TRBV7-9 and TRBJ2-7, with D perhaps matching TRBD2 (6 bases). The CDR3 runs to 13 residues. Germline V gene lookup returns CDR1 SEHNR and CDR2 FQNEAQ (reference sequence). Trimming removed 5 bases at V and 4 bases at J, with 12 bases between.

The CDR3 DNA reads as TGTGCCAGCAGCGAAAATAATCTAGCGGGGGGCAATAATGAGCAGTTCTTC. Translation gives CASSENNLAGGNNEQFF. The chain couples TRBV7-3 to TRBJ2-1; TRBD2 aligns across 11 bases. Germline lookup yields CDR1 SGHTA and CDR2 FQGTGA. This CDR3 is built from 17 residues. V gave up 5 bases and J gave up 7 bases; unmatched junction bases: 13.

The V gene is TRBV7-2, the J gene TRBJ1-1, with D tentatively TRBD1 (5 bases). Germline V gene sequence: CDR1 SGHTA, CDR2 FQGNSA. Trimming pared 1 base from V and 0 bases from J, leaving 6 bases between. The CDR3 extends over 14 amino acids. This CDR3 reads CASSLGGVNTEAFF. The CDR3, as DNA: TGTGCCAGCAGCTTAGGAGGGGTGAACACTGAAGCTTTCTTT.

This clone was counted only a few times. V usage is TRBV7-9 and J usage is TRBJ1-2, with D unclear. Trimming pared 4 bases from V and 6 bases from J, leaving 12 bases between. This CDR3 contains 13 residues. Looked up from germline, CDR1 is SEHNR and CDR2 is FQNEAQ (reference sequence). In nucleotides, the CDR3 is TGTGCCAGCAGCTCGGGCCTAAAGGATGGCTACACCTTC. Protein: CASSSGLKDGYTF.

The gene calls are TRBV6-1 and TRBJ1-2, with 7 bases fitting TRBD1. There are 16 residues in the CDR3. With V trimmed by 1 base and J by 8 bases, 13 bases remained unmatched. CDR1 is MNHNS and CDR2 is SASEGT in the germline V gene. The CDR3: CASSEGDWTGRGGYTF. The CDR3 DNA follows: TGTGCCAGCAGTGAAGGGGATTGGACAGGCCGCGGAGGCTACACCTTC.

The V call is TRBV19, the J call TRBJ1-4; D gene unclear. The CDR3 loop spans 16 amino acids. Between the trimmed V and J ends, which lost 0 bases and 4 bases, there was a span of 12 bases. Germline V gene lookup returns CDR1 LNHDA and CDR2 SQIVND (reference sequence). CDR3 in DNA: TGTGCCAGTAGTATAGATAATCGAATACTTAATGAAAAACTGTTTTTT. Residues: CASSIDNRILNEKLFF. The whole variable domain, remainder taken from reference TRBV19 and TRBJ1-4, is DGGITQSPKYLFRKEGQNVTLSCEQNLNHDAMYWYRQDPGQGLRLIYYSQIVNDFQKGDIAEGYSVSREKKESFPLTVTSAQKNPTAFYLCASSIDNRILNEKLFFGSGTQLSVL.

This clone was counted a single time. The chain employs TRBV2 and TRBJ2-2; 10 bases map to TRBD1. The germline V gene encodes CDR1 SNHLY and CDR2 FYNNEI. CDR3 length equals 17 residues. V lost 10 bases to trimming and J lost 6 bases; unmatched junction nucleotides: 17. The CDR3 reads CAISRDRGQTFPGELFF. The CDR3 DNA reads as TGTGCCATCTCTAGGGACAGGGGCCAAACTTTCCCCGGGGAGCTGTTTTTT.

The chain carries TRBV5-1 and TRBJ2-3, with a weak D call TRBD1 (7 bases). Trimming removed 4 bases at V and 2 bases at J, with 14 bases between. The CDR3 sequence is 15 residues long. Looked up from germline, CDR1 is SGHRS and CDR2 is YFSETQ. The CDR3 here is CASSAGQTYTDTQYF. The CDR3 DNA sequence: TGCGCCAGCAGCGCGGGACAGACCTACACAGATACGCAGTATTTT.

The CDR3 bases are TGTGCCTGGAGTTCCACCCCGGGCCTGGGCACTGAAGCTTTCTTT. Residues: CAWSSTPGLGTEAFF. The J gene is TRBJ1-1, the V gene TRBV30; no reliable D call. This CDR3 spans 15 amino acids. With 2 bases removed from V and 4 bases from J, the gap between germline ends came to 17 bases. Looked up from germline, CDR1 is GTSNPN and CDR2 is SVGIG (reference sequence).

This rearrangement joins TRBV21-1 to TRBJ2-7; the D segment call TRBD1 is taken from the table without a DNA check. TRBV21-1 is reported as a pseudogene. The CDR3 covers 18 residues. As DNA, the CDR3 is TGTGCCAGCAGCAAGGGCCCGATGCGAGCAGATTCCGCCTACGAGCAGTACTTC. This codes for CASSKGPMRADSAYEQYF.

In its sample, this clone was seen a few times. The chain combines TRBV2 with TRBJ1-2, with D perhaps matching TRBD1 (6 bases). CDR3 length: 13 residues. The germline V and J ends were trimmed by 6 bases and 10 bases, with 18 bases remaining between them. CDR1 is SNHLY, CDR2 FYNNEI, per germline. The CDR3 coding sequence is TGTGCCAGCAGAGACTCGACAGGCCTTCCCTACACCTTC. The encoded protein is CASRDSTGLPYTF.